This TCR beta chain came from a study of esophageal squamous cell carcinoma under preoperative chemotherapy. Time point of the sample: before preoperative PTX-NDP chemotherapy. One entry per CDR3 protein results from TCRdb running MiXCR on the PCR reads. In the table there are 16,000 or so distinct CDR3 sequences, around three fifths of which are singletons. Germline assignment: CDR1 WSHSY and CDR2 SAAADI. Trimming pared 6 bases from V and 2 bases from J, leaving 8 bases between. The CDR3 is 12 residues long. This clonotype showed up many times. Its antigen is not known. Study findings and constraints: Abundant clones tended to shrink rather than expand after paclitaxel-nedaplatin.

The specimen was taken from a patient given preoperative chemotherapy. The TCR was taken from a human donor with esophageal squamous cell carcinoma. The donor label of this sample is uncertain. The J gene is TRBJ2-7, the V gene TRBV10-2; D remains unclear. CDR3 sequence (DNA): TGCGCCAGCAGCCTTGAGACCTACGAGCAGTACTTC. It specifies CASSLETYEQYF.